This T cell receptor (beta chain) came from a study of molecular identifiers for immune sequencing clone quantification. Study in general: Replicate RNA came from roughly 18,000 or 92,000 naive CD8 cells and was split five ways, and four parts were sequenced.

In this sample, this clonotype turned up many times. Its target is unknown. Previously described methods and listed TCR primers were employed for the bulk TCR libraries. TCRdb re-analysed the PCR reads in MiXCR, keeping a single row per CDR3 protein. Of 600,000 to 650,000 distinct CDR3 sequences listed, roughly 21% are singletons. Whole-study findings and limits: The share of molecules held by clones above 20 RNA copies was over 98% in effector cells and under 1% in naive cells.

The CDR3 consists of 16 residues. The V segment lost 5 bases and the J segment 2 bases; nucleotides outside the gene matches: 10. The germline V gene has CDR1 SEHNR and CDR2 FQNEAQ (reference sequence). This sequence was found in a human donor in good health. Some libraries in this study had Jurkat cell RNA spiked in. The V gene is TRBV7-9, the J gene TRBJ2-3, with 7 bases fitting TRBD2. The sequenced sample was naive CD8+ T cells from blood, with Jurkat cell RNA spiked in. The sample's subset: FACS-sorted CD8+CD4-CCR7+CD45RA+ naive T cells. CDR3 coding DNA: TGTGCCAGCAGCCCTCAGGATAGCGGGCCCACAGATACGCAGTATTTT. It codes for CASSPQDSGPTDTQYF.